This T cell receptor (beta chain) is from a study of blood T cells in healthy people across ages. Broader study findings: Strong correlation linked observed beta diversity and percent naive T cells. Significant beta diversity loss was already apparent by age approximately 38, declining roughly linearly. Naive CD4+ cell counts and diversity both ran higher in long-lived than in aged donors.

Each donor's blood draw was 7.5 to 10 milliliters of peripheral blood. This clonotype was detected only a few times. Its antigen is currently unknown. The V gene's germline CDR1 is DFQATT and CDR2 SNEGSKA (reference sequence). The CDR3 loop spans 11 amino acids. The V and J ends lost 3 bases and 7 bases respectively, with 9 bases between them. Using a J-beta primer mix together with a sample-barcoded 5' primer, a second PCR was run for 7 to 11 cycles. TCRdb used MiXCR to reprocess the 5' RACE reads, holding one entry per CDR3 protein. Of about a million distinct CDR3 sequences in the sample, roughly two fifths were seen once.

Material for sequencing was blood. The clonotype originates from a man aged 18 to 29 in good health. The chain is built from TRBV20-1 and TRBJ1-2; D gene ambiguous. Written as DNA, the CDR3 is TGCAGTGCTAGGGAAGCCTTTGGCTACACCTTC. It specifies CSAREAFGYTF.